These 26 T cell receptor beta chains came from one sample sequenced in a study of lymphopenia after photon versus proton radiotherapy. Assay used: immunoSEQ multiplex PCR; TCRdb lists only in-frame clones, some missing. The sample includes about 160,000 clones, about 85% of them seen just once. The specimen comprised peripheral blood, sampled from a patient treated with photon-based radiotherapy. Every receptor here comes from a man aged 45 to 65 with gastric cancer.

V usage is TRBV5-6 and J usage is TRBJ2-1, with TRBD1 identical over 11 bases. V shed 2 bases, J shed 1 base, and the junction held 8 bases outside the gene matches. The CDR3 totals 18 residues. The germline V gene encodes CDR1 SGHDT and CDR2 YYEEEE. The CDR3: CASSFRTGGLRSYNEQFF. CDR3 DNA sequence: TGTGCCAGCAGCTTCCGGACAGGGGGCTTAAGGTCCTACAATGAGCAGTTCTTC.

To note about this clone: A much larger clone differs from this one at a single base, so this may be a read error. This sample includes further DNA sequences coding for the same CDR3. The chain uses TRBV6-6 and TRBJ1-2; D is unresolved. The CDR3 loop spans 12 amino acids. The ends were cut back, 6 bases at V and 0 bases at J, with 5 bases in the middle. Germline CDR1 MNHNY, CDR2 SVGAGI (reference sequence). This CDR3 is CASRDTNYGYTF. In DNA, the CDR3 is TGTGCCAGCAGGGATACTAACTATGGCTACACCTTC.

This rearrangement joins TRBV6-6 to TRBJ2-1; D remains ambiguous. CDR3 length: 11 amino acids. The germline CDR1 and CDR2 sequences are MNHNY and SVGAGI (reference sequence). The V and J ends lost 5 bases and 7 bases respectively, with 6 bases between them. The CDR3 loop is CASSLENEQFF. In DNA form, the CDR3 reads TGTGCCAGCAGTCTAGAGAATGAGCAGTTCTTC.

This chain uses TRBV9 with TRBJ1-2, with a weak D call TRBD1 (5 bases). The V end was cut by 6 bases, the J end by 2 bases, with 14 bases between. Germline CDR1 reads SGDLS; CDR2 reads YYNGEE. The CDR3 covers 14 residues. The CDR3 DNA follows: TGTGCCAGCACCGGGGGACCGCTCAACTATGGCTACACCTTC. Protein sequence: CASTGGPLNYGYTF.

The chain is built from TRBV19 and TRBJ2-1; 7 positions agree with TRBD2. The CDR3 spans 16 residues. In germline, CDR1 is LNHDA, CDR2 SQIVND (reference sequence). V shed 0 bases and J 5 bases; nucleotides not matched to a gene: 7. CDR3 DNA sequence: TGTGCCAGTAGTATAGAATCAAGCGGGATCGACAATGAGCAGTTCTTC. Protein product: CASSIESSGIDNEQFF. Full variable domain (rest looked up from reference TRBV19 and TRBJ2-1): DGGITQSPKYLFRKEGQNVTLSCEQNLNHDAMYWYRQDPGQGLRLIYYSQIVNDFQKGDIAEGYSVSREKKESFPLTVTSAQKNPTAFYLCASSIESSGIDNEQFFGPGTRLTVL.

The rearrangement links TRBV7-2 to TRBJ2-7; the match to TRBD2 covers 11 bases. Trimming cost V 1 base and J 7 bases; bases outside gene matches: 6. In germline, CDR1 is SGHTA, CDR2 FQGNSA. There are 15 residues in the CDR3. The CDR3 loop reads CASSLELAGEWEQYF. The CDR3 DNA reads TGTGCCAGCAGCTTAGAACTAGCGGGGGAATGGGAGCAGTACTTC.

As to this clone: This sample includes further DNA sequences coding for the same CDR3. CDR3 in amino acids: CASSDPGLTQYF. CDR3 DNA: TGTGCCAGCAGTGACCCGGGCCTGACCCAGTACTTC. This chain links TRBV25-1 with TRBJ2-5, with unresolved D. Germline CDR1 MGHDK, CDR2 SYGVNS. This CDR3 region has 12 residues. V was clipped by 3 bases and J by 7 bases, with 9 bases between them.

The chain is built from TRBV18 and TRBJ2-5, with D maybe TRBD2 (6 bases). CDR3 size: 14 residues. V was cut by 2 bases and J by 3 bases, with 10 bases left in between. Germline CDR1 is KGHSH and CDR2 is LQKENI. CDR3 in amino acids: CASSPTGVEETQYF. The CDR3, as DNA: TGTGCCAGCTCACCAACGGGAGTGGAAGAGACCCAGTACTTC.

This clone was counted a few times. CDR3 DNA: TGCGCCAGCAGCTTGGGTGCGACTGGAAACACCATATATTTT. It specifies CASSLGATGNTIYF. This chain joins TRBV5-1 and TRBJ1-3; no definite D call. With 0 bases removed from V and 2 bases from J, the gap between germline ends came to 6 bases. This CDR3 contains 14 residues. Germline CDR1 is SGHRS and CDR2 is YFSETQ.

This chain links TRBV4-1 with TRBJ1-1, with D perhaps TRBD1 (5 bases). Germline V gene lookup returns CDR1 MGHRA and CDR2 YSYEKL. This CDR3 region has 12 residues. V gave up 1 base and J gave up 6 bases, with 6 bases separating them. CDR3 region: CASSQVGAEAFF. The CDR3 region has the DNA TGCGCCAGCAGCCAAGTAGGGGCTGAAGCTTTCTTT.

The J gene is TRBJ2-1, the V gene TRBV29-1, with 7 positions matching TRBD2. Germline loops: CDR1 SQVTM, CDR2 ANQGSEA. The V and J ends lost 7 bases and 10 bases, in that order; junction bases with no gene match: 10. The CDR3 totals 12 residues. In DNA, the CDR3 is TGCAGCGCTCCAATGATGGGGGGGGAGCAGTTCTTC. Its translation is CSAPMMGGEQFF.

V is TRBV18 and J is TRBJ1-1, with a weak D call TRBD1 (5 bases). From germline, CDR1 is KGHSH and CDR2 LQKENI. This CDR3 is built from 12 residues. The V gene lost 2 bases and the J gene lost 6 bases, with 7 bases spanning the gap. The CDR3 loop reads CASSPKGAEAFF. CDR3 sequence (DNA): TGTGCCAGCTCACCAAAAGGGGCTGAAGCTTTCTTT.

The J gene is TRBJ2-1, the V gene TRBV4-1; 8 bases map to TRBD2. Germline values: CDR1 MGHRA, CDR2 YSYEKL. With V trimmed by 2 bases and J by 9 bases, 9 bases remained unmatched. This CDR3 is 15 amino acids long. CDR3 loop: CASSQTTKREIEQFF. The CDR3, as DNA: TGCGCCAGCAGCCAAACGACTAAGCGGGAGATTGAGCAGTTCTTC.

The J gene is TRBJ1-2, the V gene TRBV6-1; D remains ambiguous. V was cut by 7 bases and J by 8 bases, with 20 bases left in between. The CDR3 is 14 amino acids. Germline CDR1 and CDR2: MNHNS and SASEGT. The CDR3: CASKELYSGSGYTF. As DNA, the CDR3 is TGTGCCAGCAAGGAATTATACAGTGGCAGCGGCTACACCTTC.

The chain employs TRBV27 and TRBJ2-4, with D uncertain. The germline V gene encodes CDR1 MNHEY and CDR2 SMNVEV (reference sequence). V was cut by 6 bases and J by 0 bases, with 9 bases left in between. The CDR3 covers 14 residues. The CDR3 protein is CASSISRAKNIQYF. In nucleotides, the CDR3 is TGTGCCAGCAGCATCTCTAGAGCCAAAAACATTCAGTACTTC.

The chain combines TRBV4-1 with TRBJ1-2; no firm D call. The germline V and J ends were trimmed by 2 bases and 8 bases, with 21 bases remaining between them. Germline V gene lookup returns CDR1 MGHRA and CDR2 YSYEKL. The CDR3 is made up of 16 amino acids. In DNA, the CDR3 is TGCGCCAGCAGCCAATTCCCGTTGGAAGGGTCCGGCGGCTACACCTTC. Translation: CASSQFPLEGSGGYTF.

This rearrangement joins TRBV5-1 to TRBJ2-4; D unclear. The V gene's germline CDR1 is SGHRS and CDR2 YFSETQ. CDR3 length: 12 amino acids. With 2 bases removed from V and 8 bases from J, the gap between germline ends came to 8 bases. CDR3 sequence: CASSLKGHIQYF. For the CDR3, the DNA is TGCGCCAGCAGCTTAAAGGGCCACATTCAGTACTTC. The complete variable domain, with remaining parts taken from reference TRBV5-1 and TRBJ2-4, reads KAGVTQTPRYLIKTRGQQVTLSCSPISGHRSVSWYQQTPGQGLQFLFEYFSETQRNKGNFPGRFSGRQFSNSRSEMNVSTLELGDSALYLCASSLKGHIQYFGAGTRLSVL.

The chain recombines TRBV23-1 with TRBJ1-5; tentative D call: TRBD1 (5 bases). TRBV23-1 is known as an ORF, though its function is uncertain. The CDR3 length is 15 residues. The V end lost 6 bases, the J end lost 2 bases, and 14 bases lay between the germline ends. The CDR3 sequence is CASSLGTKGNQPQHF. In DNA form, the CDR3 reads TGCGCCAGCAGCCTGGGGACCAAAGGCAATCAGCCCCAGCATTTT.

The rearrangement uses TRBV6-5 and TRBJ2-3; 8 bases match TRBD2. CDR3 length: 15 residues. With V trimmed by 2 bases and J by 6 bases, 7 bases remained unmatched. The germline gives CDR1 MNHEY, CDR2 SVGAGI. CDR3 in DNA: TGTGCCAGCAGTTACCTGTCGGGAGGGGGGGATACGCAGTATTTT. Protein product: CASSYLSGGGDTQYF.

The genes are TRBV2 and TRBJ2-7, with a weak D call TRBD1 (5 bases). Trimming took 0 bases from V and 9 from J, leaving 18 bases between them. Germline V gives CDR1 SNHLY, CDR2 FYNNEI. The CDR3 covers 15 residues. Here the CDR3 DNA reads TGTGCCAGCAGTGAAGCGTGGGGCACAACGGCGGCGCAGTACTTC. Translated, it gives CASSEAWGTTAAQYF.

The V and J genes are TRBV6-4 and TRBJ2-1; possible D gene TRBD2, 5 bases. Looked up from germline, CDR1 is MRHNA and CDR2 is SNTAGT. Trimming removed 6 bases at V and 10 bases at J, with 16 bases between. The CDR3 totals 13 residues. The CDR3, as DNA: TGTGCCAGCAGCGCCGACGGAGGTGAAGAGCAGTTCTTC. Amino acid sequence: CASSADGGEEQFF.

This chain uses TRBV15 with TRBJ2-5; 7 bases line up with TRBD1. The CDR3 has 15 amino acids. J lost 1 base, V lost 1 base, and 3 bases had no gene match. Germline lookup yields CDR1 LNHNV and CDR2 YYDKDF (reference sequence). The CDR3 sequence is CATSRVRQGQETQYF. CDR3 in DNA: TGTGCCACCAGCAGAGTCCGACAGGGCCAAGAGACCCAGTACTTC.

In this sample, this clone turned up once. V gene TRBV7-8 combines with J gene TRBJ2-7; D perhaps matches TRBD2 (6 bases). The CDR3 runs 13 residues. The germline gives CDR1 SGHVS, CDR2 FQNEAQ. The ends were cut back, 4 bases at V and 3 bases at J, with 10 bases in the middle. CDR3 in DNA: TGTGCCAGCAGCTGGGGAGGATTCTACGAGCAGTACTTC. This gives the protein CASSWGGFYEQYF.

The V gene is TRBV4-1, the J gene TRBJ2-3, with 8 bases that match TRBD2. The CDR3 spans 17 residues. Germline values: CDR1 MGHRA, CDR2 YSYEKL. Trimming at V came to 0 bases and at J to 4 bases, leaving 9 bases not matched to a gene. The CDR3 reads CASSQDEGTRRADTQYF. DNA of the CDR3: TGCGCCAGCAGCCAAGATGAAGGGACTAGACGCGCAGATACGCAGTATTTT.

The rearrangement links TRBV2 to TRBJ2-3; TRBD1 matches 9 bases. V gave up 6 bases and J gave up 6 bases; unmatched junction bases: 7. This CDR3 comprises 14 residues. Germline V lookup: CDR1 SNHLY, CDR2 FYNNEI. The CDR3 DNA reads TGTGCCAGCAGCCTACAGGGGGCCGGGGATACGCAGTATTTT. Amino acid sequence: CASSLQGAGDTQYF.

This sequence joins TRBV5-4 and TRBJ2-7; D gene ambiguous. The CDR3 is 13 amino acids. Germline-derived CDR1 and CDR2 are SGHNT and YYREEE (reference sequence). The V end was cut by 1 base, the J end by 0 bases, with 5 bases between. For the CDR3, the DNA is TGTGCCAGCAGCTTGATCGGCTCCTACGAGCAGTACTTC. It yields the protein CASSLIGSYEQYF.